The next 20 T cell receptor beta chains were all read from a single sample in a study of patients and donors after allogeneic stem cell transplantation. Via MiXCR, TCRdb re-called the RT-PCR reads, giving one row per CDR3 protein. Of some 960,000 distinct CDR3 sequences in the sample, 18% were seen once. The sample consisted of blood, either unsorted or a sorted T cell fraction (not recorded which). The source of these receptors is a human donor who was either an allogeneic HSCT recipient or a stem cell or donor lymphocyte infusion donor (not recorded which). It is not recorded whose cells these are; they may come from a transplant donor.

This clonotype was observed a handful of times. V is TRBV13 and J is TRBJ2-1; weak D call: TRBD2 (5 bases). The CDR3 has 17 residues. Germline V gene lookup returns CDR1 PRHDT and CDR2 FYEKMQ (reference sequence). V lost 3 bases to trimming and J lost 0 bases, with 15 bases between them. The CDR3 DNA sequence: TGTGCCAGCAGCTTGCAGCAGCGGACTCACTCCTACAATGAGCAGTTCTTC. Translating it yields CASSLQQRTHSYNEQFF.

This chain links TRBV25-1 with TRBJ2-1, with D uncertain. V lost 6 bases, J lost 9 bases, and 9 bases lay in between. Germline CDR1 reads MGHDK; CDR2 reads SYGVNS. This CDR3 spans 11 amino acids. CDR3 nucleotide sequence: TGTGCCAGCAGCCGACTTGTTGAGCAGTTCTTC. It is translated as CASSRLVEQFF. Full variable domain (remainder filled in from reference TRBV25-1 and TRBJ2-1): EADIYQTPRYLVIGTGKKITLECSQTMGHDKMYWYQQDPGMELHLIHYSYGVNSTEKGDLSSESTVSRIRTEHFPLTLESARPSHTSQYLCASSRLVEQFFGPGTRLTVL.

In its sample, this clonotype was seen a few times. The genes are TRBV20-1 and TRBJ2-3; D ambiguous. Trimming removed 6 bases from V and 8 bases from J, with 18 bases in between. The CDR3 totals 13 residues. Germline loops: CDR1 DFQATT, CDR2 SNEGSKA (reference sequence). The DNA of the CDR3 is TGCAGTGCGTCCCTACCCCCACGAGGTACGCAGTATTTT. Translated: CSASLPPRGTQYF.

This clonotype showed up just a few times. This chain links TRBV4-1 with TRBJ1-3; TRBD1 matches at 9 bases. This CDR3 comprises 19 residues. CDR1 MGHRA and CDR2 YSYEKL come from the germline V gene. Unmatched junction bases numbered 15, after V lost 6 bases and J lost 0 bases. This chain's CDR3 is CASSPGQGSGRSSGNTIYF. CDR3 sequence (DNA): TGCGCCAGCAGTCCCGGACAGGGGAGCGGTAGAAGCTCTGGAAACACCATATATTTT.

This clonotype was observed a handful of times. The chain employs TRBV6-1 and TRBJ1-5; D is unclear. V lost 6 bases and J lost 0, with 9 bases in between. CDR3 length equals 14 residues. In germline, CDR1 is MNHNS, CDR2 SASEGT. The CDR3, as DNA: TGTGCCAGCAGAAAGGGTCCTAGCAATCAGCCCCAGCATTTT. It translates to CASRKGPSNQPQHF.

The chain is built from TRBV12-3 or TRBV12-4 and TRBJ2-1; D remains ambiguous. CDR3 length: 14 amino acids. The V end was cut by 5 bases, the J end by 4 bases, with 12 bases between. DNA for the CDR3: TGTGCCAGCAGTCTCGAGCGTCGATACAATGAGCAGTTCTTC. Translated: CASSLERRYNEQFF.

In this sample, this clonotype turned up a few times. V is TRBV4-3 and J is TRBJ2-1, with 7 bases aligning to TRBD1. There are 16 residues in the CDR3. Per the germline V gene, CDR1 is LGHNA and CDR2 is YSLEER. With 1 base clipped from V and 7 bases from J, the junction kept 10 bases outside the gene matches. As DNA, the CDR3 is TGCGCCAGCAGCCAAGGGGACAGTATCCTTGGGAATGAGCAGTTCTTC. This gives the protein CASSQGDSILGNEQFF.

The DNA for the CDR3 is TGTGCCAGCATTAAGGGGCAGGGTTACGAGCAGTACTTC. Protein: CASIKGQGYEQYF. The chain is built from TRBV6-1 and TRBJ2-7, with D perhaps TRBD1 (5 bases). V lost 7 bases to trimming and J lost 4 bases, with 14 bases between them. This CDR3 is 13 amino acids long. From germline, CDR1 is MNHNS and CDR2 SASEGT.

This clonotype was observed a handful of times. The rearrangement uses TRBV13 and TRBJ2-6, with 7 bases that match TRBD1. V gave up 3 bases and J gave up 5 bases; unmatched junction bases: 10. The CDR3 runs 17 residues. The V gene's germline CDR1 is PRHDT and CDR2 FYEKMQ (reference sequence). The chain's CDR3 is CASSLTGTVFRANVLTF. The DNA for the CDR3 is TGTGCCAGCAGCTTGACCGGGACAGTTTTCCGGGCCAACGTCCTGACTTTC.

J is TRBJ1-3 and V is TRBV20-1; D perhaps matches TRBD1 (5 bases). The CDR3 runs 14 residues. The germline V and J ends were trimmed by 2 bases and 0 bases, with 8 bases remaining between them. Germline V lookup: CDR1 DFQATT, CDR2 SNEGSKA (reference sequence). In nucleotides, the CDR3 is TGCAGTGCTAGAAGAACAGGCTCTGGAAACACCATATATTTT. This sequence encodes CSARRTGSGNTIYF.

This clonotype appeared a few times. V is TRBV10-3 and J is TRBJ1-6, with D maybe TRBD1 (5 bases). V was shortened by 6 bases and J by 7 bases, with 13 bases between the two germline ends. CDR1 is ENHRY, CDR2 SYGVKD, per germline. CDR3 length: 14 residues. DNA for the CDR3: TGTGCCATCAGAGACCGGGACCAAAATTCACCCCTCCACTTT. This encodes CAIRDRDQNSPLHF.

There are a few counts of this clonotype. The chain combines TRBV20-1 with TRBJ2-1, with 8 bases identical to TRBD2. The length of the CDR3 is 15 residues. V lost 5 bases, J lost 4 bases, and 10 bases stayed unmatched. In germline, CDR1 is DFQATT, CDR2 SNEGSKA (reference sequence). The CDR3: CSADKSGSDYNEQFF. Here the CDR3 DNA reads TGCAGTGCTGATAAAAGCGGGAGCGATTACAATGAGCAGTTCTTC.

In this sample, this clonotype turned up a few times. The chain uses TRBV2 and TRBJ1-1; D is ambiguous. The CDR3 spans 14 residues. CDR1 and CDR2 from the germline V gene are SNHLY and FYNNEI. V was shortened by 5 bases and J by 0 bases, with 10 bases between the two germline ends. The DNA for the CDR3 is TGTGCCAGCAGTTCCGAATTCCTGAACACTGAAGCTTTCTTT. Its translation is CASSSEFLNTEAFF.

This clonotype came up a few times. Here the CDR3 DNA reads TGTGCCATCGGCCCGGGACTGGGACCTAATGAGCAGTTCTTC. Translated, it gives CAIGPGLGPNEQFF. The rearrangement joins TRBV12-3 or TRBV12-4 to TRBJ2-1; a weak D match, TRBD2 (6 bases). The V gene lost 10 bases and the J gene lost 7 bases, with 20 bases spanning the gap. CDR3 size: 14 residues.

The sample holds a few counts of this clonotype. V gene TRBV6-6 combines with J gene TRBJ2-5, with D unclear. The germline CDR1 and CDR2 sequences are MNHNY and SVGAGI (reference sequence). The germline V and J ends were trimmed by 0 bases and 4 bases, with 6 bases remaining between them. This CDR3 is built from 13 residues. The DNA of the CDR3 is TGTGCCAGCAGTTACTCGAGGTTAGAGACCCAGTACTTC. Protein sequence: CASSYSRLETQYF.

This rearrangement joins TRBV12-3 or TRBV12-4 to TRBJ1-1, with TRBD1 as a possible D gene (5 bases). Trimming removed 0 bases from V and 3 bases from J, with 17 bases in between. This CDR3 is built from 17 residues. CDR3 in DNA: TGTGCCAGCAGTTTAGCGGTAGGGGAACCGTCGGACACTGAAGCTTTCTTT. Amino acid sequence: CASSLAVGEPSDTEAFF.

This clonotype has more than one count but fewer than ten. The chain links TRBV6-5 to TRBJ2-7, with D perhaps matching TRBD2 (6 bases). Between the trimmed V and J ends, which lost 0 bases and 3 bases, there was a span of 12 bases. The CDR3 runs 15 residues. CDR1 and CDR2 (germline): MNHEY, SVGAGI. The CDR3 region has the DNA TGTGCCAGCAGTTACTCGCGGCAGGGAGGCTACGAGCAGTACTTC. It encodes CASSYSRQGGYEQYF.

The chain combines TRBV20-1 with TRBJ2-3; no firm D call. Germline V gives CDR1 DFQATT, CDR2 SNEGSKA (reference sequence). The CDR3 extends over 13 amino acids. Trimming removed 0 bases from V and 10 bases from J, with 14 bases in between. CDR3 sequence: CSARDLVALAQYF. CDR3 coding DNA: TGCAGTGCTAGAGATTTAGTTGCCCTGGCGCAGTATTTT.

This clonotype has just a few counts. The J gene is TRBJ1-1, the V gene TRBV12-3 or TRBV12-4; D possibly corresponds to TRBD1 (5 bases). V lost 5 bases and J 0 bases, leaving 16 bases between the germline ends. The CDR3 has 16 amino acids. CDR3 region: CASSRTLRQMNTEAFF. The CDR3 DNA is TGTGCCAGCAGTCGGACACTAAGACAGATGAACACTGAAGCTTTCTTT.

This clonotype was seen only a few times. The rearrangement links TRBV30 to TRBJ2-7; tentatively, D is TRBD1 (6 bases). This CDR3 region has 13 residues. Per germline, CDR1 GTSNPN and CDR2 SVGIG (reference sequence). Trimming left V 0 bases short and J 2 bases short, with 8 bases between. CDR3 in DNA: TGTGCCTGGAGTGTAGGACAGACCTACGAGCAGTACTTC. Translating it yields CAWSVGQTYEQYF. Complete variable domain (other parts from reference TRBV30 and TRBJ2-7): SQTIHQWPATLVQPVGSPLSLECTVEGTSNPNLYWYRQAAGRGLQLLFYSVGIGQISSEVPQNLSASRPQDRQFILSSKKLLLSDSGFYLCAWSVGQTYEQYFGPGTRLTVT.